The sequence of this T cell receptor beta chain was determined in a study of Graves' ophthalmopathy and Graves' hyperthyroidism. There are 19 residues in the CDR3. Germline trimming cut 5 bases from V and 4 bases from J; bases unmatched to any gene: 18. Study results and limitations: Ophthalmopathy and stable hyperthyroidism were discriminated by a 13-signature model, with roughly 86% sensitivity and about 82% specificity. Blood repertoires reportedly contained most expanded thyroid clonotypes above 0.001 frequency.

If patients had other autoimmune diseases, uncontrolled infections, pregnancy or lactation, they were excluded. Note on this clonotype: Its target is not known.

The study amplified TCR beta CDR3 regions using RNA transcripts. RT-PCR in the first round used HTBI primers; a second-round multiplex PCR followed. TCRdb analysed the multiplex PCR reads with MiXCR anew, one entry per CDR3 protein. The repertoire includes roughly 600,000 distinct CDR3 sequences, about two fifths of them detected once, and around 4% sits in the top ten. The sequenced sample was peripheral blood or thyroid tissue (not recorded which). The chain couples TRBV12-3 or TRBV12-4 to TRBJ2-7, with TRBD2 identical over 12 bases. The receptor was isolated from an adult man with Graves' hyperthyroidism. This chain's CDR3 is CASSLGLLWTSGAGYEQYF. The DNA of the CDR3 is TGTGCCAGCAGTCTTGGACTCCTGTGGACTAGCGGGGCGGGGTACGAGCAGTACTTC.